This T cell receptor (beta chain) was sequenced for a study of cytomegalovirus exposure and HLA in healthy donors. Study outcomes and limitations: Accurate predictions that matched the HLA-A and HLA-B alleles of most subjects were reportedly made from TCR beta sequences. In vitro testing confirmed a few CMV-associated chains as specific for CMV antigens.

Concerning this clone: Its antigen remains unknown.

PCR used 60 Vbeta primers and 13 Jbeta primers. Assay: immunoSEQ multiplex PCR; the TCRdb copy retains only in-frame clones and omits some. The sample includes some 200,000 clones, around 76% of them seen just once. Germline values: CDR1 SGHVS, CDR2 FQNEAQ. V dropped 6 bases and J dropped 6 bases, with 15 bases sitting between them. This CDR3 has 13 amino acids. Input material: PBMCs. The chain employs TRBV7-8 and TRBJ2-7; a possible D gene is TRBD1 (6 bases). The receptor's source is a man aged 18-30 years in good health and CMV-seronegative. The CDR3 is CASSAGVPVEQYF. DNA for the CDR3: TGTGCCAGCAGTGCAGGGGTGCCAGTCGAGCAGTACTTC. Full variable domain (missing parts from reference TRBV7-8 and TRBJ2-7): GAGVSQSPRYKVAKRGQDVALRCDPISGHVSLFWYQQALGQGPEFLTYFQNEAQLDKSGLPSDRFFAERPEGSVSTLKIQRTQQEDSAVYLCASSAGVPVEQYFGPGTRLTVT.